Each of the 31 T cell receptor beta chains below was sequenced from the same sample in a study of cytomegalovirus exposure and HLA in healthy donors. Primers included in the PCR were 60 Vbeta and 13 Jbeta primers. The assay was immunoSEQ multiplex PCR, and TCRdb's table has in-frame clones only and misses some. The table records roughly 190,000 clones, roughly 80% of them present only once. The sample consisted of PBMCs. These receptors originate from a man aged 35 to 55 in good health and CMV-seropositive.

This rearrangement joins TRBV6-1 to TRBJ1-2, with TRBD1 as a possible D gene (6 bases). The CDR3 consists of 15 residues. Germline V gene lookup returns CDR1 MNHNS and CDR2 SASEGT. The V and J ends lost 3 bases and 7 bases respectively, with 18 bases between them. In nucleotides, the CDR3 is TGTGCCAGCAGTGAGGGGGCGGCCACTACGCGTGGCTACACCTTC. This encodes CASSEGAATTRGYTF.

The chain links TRBV5-1 to TRBJ2-1, with TRBD1 matching 7 bases. This CDR3 region has 19 residues. CDR1 and CDR2 (germline): SGHRS, YFSETQ. The V gene end was trimmed by 3 bases and the J gene end by 2 bases; junction bases not matched to a gene: 17. The CDR3 sequence: CASSSLGGEIATPYNEQFF. The CDR3, as DNA: TGCGCCAGCAGCTCACTAGGGGGCGAGATAGCCACACCCTACAATGAGCAGTTCTTC.

The J gene is TRBJ2-7, the V gene TRBV2, with 7 bases that match TRBD1. The germline V gene encodes CDR1 SNHLY and CDR2 FYNNEI. The CDR3 covers 12 residues. V trimming: 5 bases; J trimming: 5 bases; junction bases outside the gene matches: 3. The chain's CDR3 is CASSFTGDEQYF. CDR3 DNA: TGTGCCAGCAGTTTTACAGGGGACGAGCAGTACTTC.

V gene TRBV4-1 combines with J gene TRBJ1-1; possibly TRBD1 for D (6 bases). The V gene's germline CDR1 is MGHRA and CDR2 YSYEKL. The CDR3 sequence is 15 residues long. Deletions cut 1 base from V and 0 bases from J, with 9 bases between. The CDR3 DNA follows: TGCGCCAGCAGCCAAGGTGCAGGGGTGAACACTGAAGCTTTCTTT. It codes for CASSQGAGVNTEAFF.

This clone was found a few times. V and J are TRBV7-8 and TRBJ2-5; 13 bases align to TRBD2. The CDR3 is 16 amino acids. Trimming at V came to 10 bases and at J to 2 bases, leaving 10 bases not matched to a gene. The germline gives CDR1 SGHVS, CDR2 FQNEAQ. The CDR3 DNA follows: TGTGCCACGCTCCTGGGACTAGCGGGGATACAAGAGACCCAGTACTTC. It specifies CATLLGLAGIQETQYF.

V usage is TRBV6-4 and J usage is TRBJ2-1, with 7 bases lining up with TRBD2. J lost 9 bases, V lost 8 bases, and 7 bases had no gene match. Germline CDR1 reads MRHNA; CDR2 reads SNTAGT. This CDR3 region has 12 residues. Written as DNA, the CDR3 is TGTGCCAGCGGTACTAGCGATGGTGAGCAGTTCTTC. Its translation: CASGTSDGEQFF.

This clone was seen a few times. One end of the junction is discordant with germline, which a read error may explain. The J gene is TRBJ1-3, the V gene TRBV5-1; D perhaps matches TRBD1 (5 bases). The CDR3 is 14 residues long. CDR1 and CDR2 from the germline V gene are SGHRS and YFSETQ. This chain's CDR3 is CASRLGLSGNTIYF. The CDR3 bases are TGCGCCAGCAGGTTGGGGCTCTCTGGAAACACCATATATTTT.

The chain employs TRBV10-3 and TRBJ2-7; TRBD1 agrees at 11 bases. Germline-derived CDR1 and CDR2 are ENHRY and SYGVKD. The length of the CDR3 is 15 residues. Trimming cost V 2 bases and J 2 bases; bases outside gene matches: 2. The CDR3 spells CAISEGQGAPYEQYF. CDR3 nucleotide sequence: TGTGCCATCAGTGAGGGACAGGGGGCTCCCTACGAGCAGTACTTC.

The V and J genes are TRBV6-5 and TRBJ2-7; D possibly corresponds to TRBD1 (6 bases). This CDR3 is built from 15 residues. Germline assignment: CDR1 MNHEY and CDR2 SVGAGI. Trimming removed 5 bases from V and 3 bases from J, with 17 bases in between. The CDR3 spells CASSTGTTGLYEQYF. The CDR3 coding sequence is TGTGCCAGCAGTACCGGGACAACGGGCCTCTACGAGCAGTACTTC.

Here the CDR3 DNA reads TGCGCCAGCAGCCAAGAGGGGACAGTCATGGTGGAGACCCAGTACTTC. This codes for CASSQEGTVMVETQYF. The rearrangement uses TRBV4-1 and TRBJ2-5, with 7 nucleotides matching TRBD1. The V gene's germline CDR1 is MGHRA and CDR2 YSYEKL. CDR3 length: 16 amino acids. Germline trimming cut 0 bases from V and 5 bases from J; bases unmatched to any gene: 9.

The J gene is TRBJ1-6, the V gene TRBV6-1; D remains ambiguous. From germline, CDR1 is MNHNS and CDR2 SASEGT. Trimming took 1 base from V and 6 from J, leaving 16 bases between them. The CDR3 covers 17 residues. CDR3 sequence (DNA): TGTGCCAGCAGTGAAGGGATAGCCGGAATGGGTAATTCACCCCTCCACTTT. Amino acids: CASSEGIAGMGNSPLHF.

V is TRBV14 and J is TRBJ2-7; no reliable D call. This CDR3 has 12 residues. The germline CDR1 and CDR2 sequences are SGHDN and FVKESK. Trimming took 2 bases from V and 9 from J, leaving 11 bases between them. The CDR3 region is CASSQMALRQYF. CDR3 sequence (DNA): TGTGCCAGCAGCCAAATGGCTTTAAGGCAGTACTTC.

The V and J genes are TRBV28 and TRBJ2-7; 9 nucleotides align to TRBD1. This CDR3 contains 13 residues. V shed 7 bases, J shed 9 bases, and the junction held 10 bases outside the gene matches. Germline V gene data show CDR1 as MDHEN and CDR2 as SYDVKM. The CDR3: CASTTGGEGGQYF. As DNA, the CDR3 is TGTGCCAGCACCACAGGGGGCGAGGGGGGGCAGTACTTC.

The V and J genes are TRBV18 and TRBJ2-1; 9 bases agree with TRBD2. The CDR3 contains 16 residues. With V trimmed by 3 bases and J by 3 bases, 6 bases remained unmatched. Germline CDR1 KGHSH, CDR2 LQKENI. The CDR3 bases are TGTGCCAGCTCACCCCGACTAGCGGCGGGCTACAATGAGCAGTTCTTC. Its protein is CASSPRLAAGYNEQFF.

The V and J genes are TRBV5-1 and TRBJ2-2; weak D call: TRBD1 (6 bases). Trimming left V 4 bases short and J 3 bases short, with 7 bases between. The germline V gene has CDR1 SGHRS and CDR2 YFSETQ. The CDR3 is 13 residues long. The CDR3: CASSGQYTGELFF. The CDR3 nucleotides are TGCGCCAGCAGCGGACAGTACACCGGGGAGCTGTTTTTT.

This clone has a handful of counts. The rearrangement links TRBV4-2 to TRBJ2-1; 9 bases agree with TRBD2. V trimming: 1 base; J trimming: 4 bases; junction bases outside the gene matches: 8. Germline CDR1 reads LGHNA; CDR2 reads YNFKEQ. The CDR3 runs 17 residues. CDR3 amino acids: CASSQGSGRREYNEQFF. The CDR3 DNA reads TGTGCCAGCAGCCAAGGTAGCGGGAGACGCGAATACAATGAGCAGTTCTTC.

This clone was picked up a small number of times. This chain's CDR3 is CASSRAGGAVSRELFF. The CDR3 bases are TGTGCCAGCAGCCGGGCTGGGGGGGCCGTTAGTCGGGAGCTGTTTTTT. This chain uses TRBV5-4 with TRBJ2-2, with D possibly being TRBD2 (7 bases). Trimming shortened V by 4 bases and J by 9 bases, and 22 bases separated the two germline ends. The germline gives CDR1 SGHNT, CDR2 YYREEE (reference sequence). This CDR3 has 16 amino acids.

This chain links TRBV7-2 with TRBJ2-7, with 7 positions matching TRBD1. Germline V gene sequence: CDR1 SGHTA, CDR2 FQGNSA. This CDR3 region has 14 residues. The trim removed 4 bases at V and 1 base at J, leaving 4 bases unmatched. The CDR3 protein is CASSSGQDSYEQYF. The CDR3 DNA follows: TGTGCCAGCAGCTCCGGACAGGATTCCTACGAGCAGTACTTC.

The chain carries TRBV25-1 and TRBJ2-7, with TRBD1 as a possible D gene (7 bases). The CDR3 runs 12 residues. V gave up 7 bases and J gave up 3 bases, with 10 bases separating them. CDR1 and CDR2 (germline): MGHDK, SYGVNS. The CDR3 region has the DNA TGTGCCAGCAACAGGGGACTCTACGAGCAGTACTTC. Amino acids: CASNRGLYEQYF.

The rearrangement joins TRBV14 to TRBJ2-5, with 8 bases aligning to TRBD2. CDR3 length equals 13 residues. J lost 5 bases, V lost 1 base, and 0 bases had no gene match. Per the germline V gene, CDR1 is SGHDN and CDR2 is FVKESK. CDR3 DNA sequence: TGTGCCAGCAGCCAAGCGGGGGGGGAGACCCAGTACTTC. It is translated as CASSQAGGETQYF. Supplemented by reference TRBV14 and TRBJ2-5, the full variable domain reads EAGVTQFPSHSVIEKGQTVTLRCDPISGHDNLYWYRRVMGKEIKFLLHFVKESKQDESGMPNNRFLAERTGGTYSTLKVQPAELEDSGVYFCASSQAGGETQYFGPGTRLLVL.

In DNA form, the CDR3 reads TGTGCCAGCAGTGAAGGTTCTAGCACAGATACGCAGTATTTT. Translating gives CASSEGSSTDTQYF. The chain is built from TRBV6-1 and TRBJ2-3; D gene unclear. V lost 1 base and J lost 0, with 5 bases in between. CDR3 size: 14 residues. Germline CDR1 and CDR2: MNHNS and SASEGT.

This clone was recorded only once. The chain couples TRBV4-2 to TRBJ1-4; tentatively, D is TRBD1 (5 bases). Germline-derived CDR1 and CDR2 are LGHNA and YNFKEQ. This CDR3 spans 15 amino acids. With 4 bases removed from V and 2 bases from J, the gap between germline ends came to 11 bases. The CDR3 region has the DNA TGTGCCAGCAGCCTTGGAGGGACTACTAATGAAAAACTGTTTTTT. Protein product: CASSLGGTTNEKLFF.

The J gene is TRBJ1-4, the V gene TRBV2, with D possibly being TRBD1 (6 bases). This CDR3 contains 15 residues. The V gene's germline CDR1 is SNHLY and CDR2 FYNNEI. The germline V and J ends were trimmed by 3 bases and 9 bases, with 17 bases remaining between them. This CDR3 is CASSEGASFPKKLFF. The CDR3 DNA sequence: TGTGCCAGCAGTGAGGGGGCGAGTTTCCCGAAAAAACTGTTTTTT.

This clone was found once. The rearrangement uses TRBV28 and TRBJ1-1; D call uncertain. Per the germline V gene, CDR1 is MDHEN and CDR2 is SYDVKM. The CDR3 totals 14 residues. Trimming removed 2 bases from V and 0 bases from J, with 7 bases in between. CDR3 amino acids: CASSLASMNTEAFF. In DNA form, the CDR3 reads TGTGCCAGCAGTTTAGCAAGCATGAACACTGAAGCTTTCTTT.

Concerning this clone itself: The sample has other DNA sequences that encode this CDR3 too. The chain recombines TRBV5-1 with TRBJ2-3, with 13 bases aligning to TRBD2. This CDR3 is built from 16 residues. Germline-derived CDR1 and CDR2 are SGHRS and YFSETQ. V lost 4 bases, J lost 0 bases, and 2 bases stayed unmatched. In nucleotides, the CDR3 is TGCGCCAGCAGCCCACTAGCGGGGGGGAGCACAGATACGCAGTATTTT. Translation: CASSPLAGGSTDTQYF.

As DNA, the CDR3 is TGTGCCAGCACCTCTCGGGGGTATTCACCCCTCCACTTT. It specifies CASTSRGYSPLHF. The chain links TRBV6-5 to TRBJ1-6; D might be TRBD1 (5 bases). Germline CDR1 MNHEY, CDR2 SVGAGI. Trimming left V 7 bases short and J 8 bases short, with 12 bases between. This CDR3 region has 13 residues.

This clone has just one count. V is TRBV2 and J is TRBJ1-1; perhaps TRBD1 as D (5 bases). CDR1 SNHLY and CDR2 FYNNEI come from the germline V gene. The CDR3 length is 13 residues. Trimming took off 7 bases at V and 4 bases at J, with 13 bases between the two ends. CDR3 loop: CASTPVGGTEAFF. The CDR3 DNA follows: TGTGCCAGCACCCCAGTGGGGGGCACTGAAGCTTTCTTT.

The chain recombines TRBV14 with TRBJ2-1; 14 bases match TRBD2. This CDR3 region has 19 residues. The V segment lost 4 bases and the J segment 4 bases; nucleotides outside the gene matches: 12. Germline CDR1 SGHDN, CDR2 FVKESK. CDR3 nucleotides: TGTGCCAGCAGCCCCTGGACTAGCGGGGGGCCGTTACCTTACAATGAGCAGTTCTTC. Amino acids: CASSPWTSGGPLPYNEQFF.

In DNA, the CDR3 is TGTGCCACCAGCAGAGATCTGGCAGGTACATCTGGGGCCAACGTCCTGACTTTC. It encodes CATSRDLAGTSGANVLTF. The chain carries TRBV15 and TRBJ2-6, with D unclear. Germline V CDR1 and CDR2: LNHNV, YYDKDF (reference sequence). The V and J ends lost 0 bases and 1 base respectively, with 13 bases between them. This CDR3 has 18 residues.

The chain employs TRBV10-1 and TRBJ1-1; D remains ambiguous. CDR1 is WNHNN, CDR2 SYGVQD, per germline (reference sequence). The CDR3 has 13 amino acids. V lost 6 bases and J 4 bases, leaving 12 bases between the germline ends. The CDR3 spells CASSQTRSTEAFF. The DNA of the CDR3 is TGCGCCAGCAGCCAGACCCGGAGCACTGAAGCTTTCTTT.

The chain is built from TRBV7-2 and TRBJ2-3, with TRBD1 matching over 9 bases. The ends lost 0 bases at V and 10 bases at J; junction bases unmatched: 8. The CDR3 is 15 residues long. Germline CDR1 is SGHTA and CDR2 is FQGNSA. The CDR3 sequence: CASSLAGTGHGAQYF. The CDR3 coding sequence is TGTGCCAGCAGCTTAGCGGGGACAGGGCATGGTGCGCAGTATTTT.